The following is a TCR beta chain sequence with its context. Antigen unknown. This CDR3 is also generated by other DNA sequences in the sample. The table came from immunoSEQ multiplex PCR; TCRdb's copy has only in-frame clones and leaves some out. The data hold hundreds of thousands of clones, with roughly 89% observed a single time. This CDR3 has 12 amino acids. Trimming left V 3 bases short and J 0 bases short, with 2 bases between. The data were taken from a study of Ad26.COV2.S vaccination and SARS-CoV-2 variants. Study observations and caveats: Reported findings describe substantial breadth in spike-specific CD8+ and CD4+ T cell responses following vaccination. Recipients of vaccine and of placebo showed similar breadth of their non-spike TCR repertoires.

Described treatment: 15 to 20 received Ad26.COV2.S at low or high dose, single or two shots; a few received placebo; per-sample allocation not given. All samples were drawn on day 63, counting from the first vaccine or placebo injection. This rearrangement joins TRBV12-3 or TRBV12-4 to TRBJ1-1; D not certain. The origin of this receptor is a person aged 18-65 years who received the Ad26.COV2.S COVID-19 vaccine or a placebo. The sequenced sample was peripheral blood, obtained in a trial of Ad26.COV2.S vaccine versus placebo. The CDR3 DNA sequence: TGTGCCAGCAGTTTCGTGAACACTGAAGCTTTCTTT. It codes for CASSFVNTEAFF.